What follows describes a single TCR beta chain. Each of the donors was a healthy bone marrow donor. The data originate from a study of cytomegalovirus exposure and HLA in healthy donors. The CDR3 has 18 residues. Germline CDR1 SGHRS, CDR2 YFSETQ. The trim removed 4 bases at V and 6 bases at J, leaving 14 bases unmatched. With 60 Vbeta and 13 Jbeta primers, the PCR was carried out. Original data processing: A later analysis counted tens of millions of unique TCR beta chains, around 10 million shared. The data were produced by immunoSEQ multiplex PCR, yet TCRdb's version contains in-frame clones alone and is incomplete. That table gives V, J and clone size, and the DNA gave D and trimming. The sample comprises 250,000 to 350,000 clones, roughly 85% of which are singletons, and 3.5% to 4% rests with the top ten.

The TCR sequence derives from a man aged 35-49 years in good health and CMV-seropositive. Sequences were obtained from PBMCs. The chain carries TRBV5-1 and TRBJ2-1; 12 nucleotides match TRBD1. CDR3 in DNA: TGCGCCAGCAGCATCCCCGGGACAGGGGGCGCCTCGGGCAATGAGCAGTTCTTC. Its protein is CASSIPGTGGASGNEQFF. The full variable domain, rest sourced from reference TRBV5-1 and TRBJ2-1, is KAGVTQTPRYLIKTRGQQVTLSCSPISGHRSVSWYQQTPGQGLQFLFEYFSETQRNKGNFPGRFSGRQFSNSRSEMNVSTLELGDSALYLCASSIPGTGGASGNEQFFGPGTRLTVL.